A selection of T cell receptor beta chains follows, all from one sample in a study of type 1 and type 2 diabetes patients. Each CDR3 protein gets one entry after TCRdb re-called the multiplex PCR reads with MiXCR. The table lists some 250,000 distinct CDR3 sequences, roughly 50% of them singletons. Sequenced sample: peripheral blood mononuclear cells (PBMCs). Receptor source: a man aged 18 to 29 with type 2 diabetes. Each CDR3 is given without its conserved first and last residue.

V gene: TRBV5-1; J gene: TRBJ1-1; CDR3 protein: ASGQGAGSTEAF
V gene: TRBV10-3; J gene: TRBJ2-1; CDR3 protein: AISAPLAGNNEQF
V gene: TRBV19; J gene: TRBJ2-3; CDR3 protein: ASSMDSGSPSTDTQY
V gene: TRBV9; J gene: TRBJ2-7; CDR3 protein: ASSSDRDEQY
V gene: TRBV27; J gene: TRBJ2-7; CDR3 protein: ASSLSGRYVQY
V gene: TRBV2; J gene: TRBJ1-6; CDR3 protein: VSKKTGGLNSPLH
V gene: TRBV15; J gene: TRBJ2-7; CDR3 protein: ATSRDRLAGTLLYYEQY
V gene: TRBV4-1; J gene: TRBJ2-1; CDR3 protein: ASSQEGAQEQF
V gene: TRBV5-1; J gene: TRBJ2-1; CDR3 protein: ASSLRRGGRLAGYNEQF
V gene: TRBV14; J gene: TRBJ2-3; CDR3 protein: ASSPWERTTDTQY
V gene: TRBV27; J gene: TRBJ2-7; CDR3 protein: ASSFRDRVYEQY
V gene: TRBV2; J gene: TRBJ2-1; CDR3 protein: ASSFLAEVGDEQF
V gene: TRBV20-1; J gene: TRBJ2-7; CDR3 protein: SAIYPNAGRTYEQY
V gene: TRBV6-6; J gene: TRBJ2-7; CDR3 protein: ASSLFGDRSYEQY
V gene: TRBV6-1; J gene: TRBJ1-4; CDR3 protein: ASSETWGREKLF
V gene: TRBV24-1; J gene: TRBJ2-2; CDR3 protein: ATRTSGGELF
V gene: TRBV6-5; J gene: TRBJ1-4; CDR3 protein: ASRQGVVEKLF
V gene: TRBV20-1; J gene: TRBJ2-5; CDR3 protein: SARSGGWPQETQY
V gene: TRBV28; J gene: TRBJ1-5; CDR3 protein: ASSAGWGNQPQH
V gene: TRBV5-1; J gene: TRBJ2-6; CDR3 protein: ASRLSSGANVLT